The entry below gives a single T cell receptor beta chain sequence along with its context. Method: immunoSEQ multiplex PCR; TCRdb's copy keeps in-frame clones and lacks some. The sample includes approximately 350,000 clones, roughly 87% of them seen just once. The data were obtained in a study of Ad26.COV2.S vaccination and SARS-CoV-2 variants. Indicated treatment: about 20 received Ad26.COV2.S at low or high dose, single or two shots; about 5 received placebo; per-sample allocation not given. Sample collection was performed on day 63 after the first vaccine or placebo injection. Germline values: CDR1 SEHNR, CDR2 FQNEAQ (reference sequence). The CDR3 is 14 residues long. Trimming pared 3 bases from V and 2 bases from J, leaving 10 bases between.

The material sequenced was peripheral blood, taken in a trial of Ad26.COV2.S vaccine versus placebo. This chain uses TRBV7-9 with TRBJ2-5, with D perhaps matching TRBD2 (5 bases). The origin of this receptor is a person aged 18-60 years who received the Ad26.COV2.S COVID-19 vaccine or a placebo. This CDR3 is CASSFRGGQETQYF. The CDR3 bases are TGTGCCAGCAGCTTCCGGGGTGGGCAAGAGACCCAGTACTTC.